This paragraph covers one T cell receptor beta chain sequence. Antigen specificity is unknown. The sample is drawn from a study of T cell repertoires in cytomegalovirus infection. On the study more broadly: Both CMV infection and a matching HLA type were indicated by public TCR beta signatures. Study-wide points: What dominated the ex vivo response were HLA-C-restricted CMV-specific TCR beta clonotypes. Cumulative frequency (of public TCR beta family members) identified carriers of CMV plus the relevant HLA.

Germline-derived CDR1 and CDR2 are MNHNY and SVGAGI (reference sequence). V gave up 7 bases and J gave up 5 bases, with 12 bases separating them. This CDR3 comprises 13 residues. Via MiXCR, TCRdb re-called the reads, giving one row per CDR3 protein. The sample carries 740,000 or so distinct CDR3 sequences, 35% recorded once. The TCR sequence derives from a human donor in good health (CMV status not recorded). Some clones in this sample may be carry-over from other donors' samples. The sequencing input was PBMCs. This chain joins TRBV6-6 and TRBJ1-5; tentatively, D is TRBD1 (5 bases). CDR3 coding DNA: TGTGCCAGCACCACCCGCAGGGATCAGCCCCAGCATTTT. This sequence encodes CASTTRRDQPQHF.